A single sample gave rise to the 30 T cell receptor beta chains below, sequenced in a study of CD8+CD57+ T cells in acquired aplastic anemia. CDR3 and TCR beta VDJ profiling relied on genomic DNA as the template. MiXCR, applied by TCRdb to the reads, yields one record per CDR3 protein. The sample gives 150,000 to 200,000 distinct CDR3 sequences, 40% to 50% of which show up once; roughly 3% is in the top ten. Sequencing used sorted CD4+, CD8+, or CD8+CD57+ T cells (not recorded which) from PBMCs. These receptors all stem from a human donor in good health.

This chain joins TRBV5-6 and TRBJ1-2; unclear D gene. CDR3 length: 12 amino acids. CDR1 SGHDT and CDR2 YYEEEE come from the germline V gene. Trimming cost V 4 bases and J 6 bases, with 10 bases left between them. CDR3 region: CASSTWTDGYTF. DNA of the CDR3: TGTGCCAGCAGCACCTGGACGGATGGCTACACCTTC.

The chain employs TRBV2 and TRBJ2-1, with D possibly being TRBD2 (6 bases). Germline CDR1 SNHLY, CDR2 FYNNEI. The CDR3 spans 14 residues. Trimming took off 7 bases at V and 7 bases at J, with 17 bases between the two ends. The CDR3 reads CASMAGWGGNEQFF. The CDR3 DNA is TGTGCCAGCATGGCGGGGTGGGGTGGGAATGAGCAGTTCTTC.

V is TRBV10-3 and J is TRBJ1-2, with TRBD1 matching 7 bases. Germline V gene lookup returns CDR1 ENHRY and CDR2 SYGVKD. There are 14 residues in the CDR3. Trimming took 2 bases from V and 4 from J; bases not matched to a gene: 4. The CDR3: CAISEGRGVYGYTF. The CDR3, as DNA: TGTGCCATCAGTGAGGGCAGGGGGGTCTATGGCTACACCTTC.

This clonotype occurred many times. This rearrangement joins TRBV20-1 to TRBJ1-1; D may be TRBD1 (5 bases). Trimming left V 1 base short and J 7 bases short, with 13 bases between. The length of the CDR3 is 13 residues. Germline values: CDR1 DFQATT, CDR2 SNEGSKA (reference sequence). The CDR3: CSARARGLIEAFF. The CDR3 nucleotides read TGCAGTGCTAGAGCGAGGGGACTAATTGAAGCTTTCTTT.

The chain joins TRBV7-2 to TRBJ2-7; D is perhaps TRBD2 (5 bases). There are 16 residues in the CDR3. V lost 0 bases and J 4 bases, leaving 16 bases between the germline ends. Germline CDR1 SGHTA, CDR2 FQGNSA. The CDR3 protein is CASSLAAGPEPYEQYF. DNA of the CDR3: TGTGCCAGCAGCTTAGCGGCGGGCCCGGAACCATACGAGCAGTACTTC.

This clonotype has ten or more counts. V is TRBV19 and J is TRBJ1-5; 8 nucleotides align to TRBD1. V shed 7 bases and J 7 bases; nucleotides not matched to a gene: 9. CDR1 LNHDA and CDR2 SQIVND come from the germline V gene (reference sequence). CDR3 length: 14 residues. The CDR3 sequence is CASNDRGRGQPQHF. The CDR3 DNA sequence: TGTGCCAGTAATGACAGGGGCCGCGGGCAGCCCCAGCATTTT. The variable domain in full, completed from reference TRBV19 and TRBJ1-5, reads DGGITQSPKYLFRKEGQNVTLSCEQNLNHDAMYWYRQDPGQGLRLIYYSQIVNDFQKGDIAEGYSVSREKKESFPLTVTSAQKNPTAFYLCASNDRGRGQPQHFGDGTRLSIL.

This clonotype was observed at least ten times. The rearrangement joins TRBV9 to TRBJ2-7; 7 bases match TRBD1. V shed 3 bases and J 3 bases; nucleotides not matched to a gene: 12. The CDR3 has 16 residues. Germline V lookup: CDR1 SGDLS, CDR2 YYNGEE. CDR3 in amino acids: CASSGSGQGTDYEQYF. CDR3 nucleotide sequence: TGTGCCAGCAGCGGTAGTGGGCAGGGGACAGACTACGAGCAGTACTTC.

The rearrangement uses TRBV29-1 and TRBJ2-1, with no clear D. CDR3 length equals 15 residues. Trimming shortened V by 3 bases and J by 5 bases, and 17 bases separated the two germline ends. CDR1 is SQVTM, CDR2 ANQGSEA, per germline. The CDR3 nucleotides are TGCAGCGTTGATCGTGGTTCTCAAACGCACAATGAGCAGTTCTTC. Translated: CSVDRGSQTHNEQFF.

This clonotype was counted only a few times. V gene TRBV6-5 combines with J gene TRBJ2-3, with 9 bases identical to TRBD2. CDR3 length: 16 amino acids. Trimming removed 8 bases from V and 2 bases from J; junction bases left unmatched: 11. Germline V gives CDR1 MNHEY, CDR2 SVGAGI. CDR3 DNA sequence: TGTGCCAGCGCCAAAACGACTAGCGGATCCACAGATACGCAGTATTTT. It codes for CASAKTTSGSTDTQYF.

This clonotype has just one count. The genes are TRBV20-1 and TRBJ2-7, with 8 positions matching TRBD2. The germline V gene encodes CDR1 DFQATT and CDR2 SNEGSKA (reference sequence). This CDR3 contains 14 residues. The V segment lost 3 bases and the J segment 5 bases; nucleotides outside the gene matches: 9. The CDR3 protein is CSARDPGGPDEQYF. The CDR3, as DNA: TGCAGTGCTAGGGATCCGGGGGGGCCAGACGAGCAGTACTTC.

Many counts were recorded for this clonotype. V and J are TRBV5-1 and TRBJ2-3; D is undetermined. This CDR3 comprises 12 residues. The germline CDR1 and CDR2 sequences are SGHRS and YFSETQ. Between the trimmed V and J ends, which lost 4 bases and 4 bases, there was a span of 7 bases. The CDR3 DNA reads TGCGCCAGCAGCGGTGGGTCAGATACGCAGTATTTT. Its translation is CASSGGSDTQYF.

This clonotype was observed a handful of times. A junction end diverges from the germline sequence, so it may reflect a read error. The V gene is TRBV6-1, the J gene TRBJ2-1, with D unresolved. This CDR3 is built from 11 residues. Germline V lookup: CDR1 MNHNS, CDR2 SASEGT. The CDR3: CATSAYNEQFF. In DNA, the CDR3 is TGTGCCACCAGTGCATACAATGAGCAGTTCTTC.

In this sample, this clonotype turned up a few times. This CDR3 is CASKGQPSNQPQHF. The CDR3 DNA reads TGTGCCAGCAAGGGACAGCCTAGCAATCAGCCCCAGCATTTT. The chain carries TRBV28 and TRBJ1-5; 7 bases align to TRBD1. There are 14 residues in the CDR3. CDR1 and CDR2 from the germline V gene are MDHEN and SYDVKM. V lost 7 bases, J lost 0 bases, and 3 bases stayed unmatched. Variable domain in full (rest from reference TRBV28 and TRBJ1-5): DVKVTQSSRYLVKRTGEKVFLECVQDMDHENMFWYRQDPGLGLRLIYFSYDVKMKEKGDIPEGYSVSREKKERFSLILESASTNQTSMYLCASKGQPSNQPQHFGDGTRLSIL.

The sample holds many counts of this clonotype. V is TRBV6-5 and J is TRBJ1-1; unclear D gene. Germline CDR1 and CDR2: MNHEY and SVGAGI. The V gene lost 4 bases and the J gene lost 2 bases, with 8 bases spanning the gap. This CDR3 is 13 amino acids long. CDR3 sequence reads: CASSSLVNTEAFF. DNA of the CDR3: TGTGCCAGCAGTTCCCTAGTTAACACTGAAGCTTTCTTT.

The gene calls are TRBV2 and TRBJ2-5, with 8 nucleotides matching TRBD1. This CDR3 has 12 residues. Germline lookup yields CDR1 SNHLY and CDR2 FYNNEI. V lost 4 bases, J lost 5 bases, and 0 bases stayed unmatched. CDR3 coding DNA: TGTGCCAGCAGTGCAGGGGGCGAGACCCAGTACTTC. This codes for CASSAGGETQYF.

The chain uses TRBV11-2 and TRBJ1-1; D remains ambiguous. Germline V gene data show CDR1 as SGHAT and CDR2 as FQNNGV. The CDR3 is 15 residues long. Deletions cut 1 base from V and 2 bases from J, with 11 bases between. As DNA, the CDR3 is TGTGCCAGCAGCTTAGGAGGGAGGAAAAACACTGAAGCTTTCTTT. Encoded protein: CASSLGGRKNTEAFF.

This clonotype was picked up one time. This sequence joins TRBV20-1 and TRBJ2-7, with D hard to call. Between the trimmed V and J ends, which lost 3 bases and 4 bases, there was a span of 7 bases. The germline V gene has CDR1 DFQATT and CDR2 SNEGSKA (reference sequence). CDR3 length equals 11 residues. DNA of the CDR3: TGCAGTGCTAGTAACAATTACGAGCAGTACTTC. Encoded protein: CSASNNYEQYF.

With regard to this clonotype: The junction differs from germline at one of its ends, possibly a read error. The genes are TRBV5-3 and TRBJ2-5; tentatively, D is TRBD1 (6 bases). TRBV5-3 has ORF status, its function being uncertain. This CDR3 spans 14 amino acids. The chain's CDR3 is CASSLADRMETQYF. CDR3 coding DNA: TGTGCCAGCAGCTTGGCCGACAGGATGGAGACCCAGTACTTC.

To note about this clonotype: Being one base from a much bigger clone, this may be a read error. The chain employs TRBV12-3 or TRBV12-4 and TRBJ1-2, with no clear D. V was pared by 5 bases and J by 4 bases, with 20 bases between. The CDR3 is 16 amino acids. CDR3 nucleotides: TGTGCCAGCAGTGCATCCGGACGGCCAGCATGCTATGGCTACACCTTC. The encoded protein is CASSASGRPACYGYTF.

The chain employs TRBV27 and TRBJ2-6; D perhaps matches TRBD2 (5 bases). V lost 5 bases and J lost 2, with 16 bases in between. CDR3 length: 17 amino acids. Germline values: CDR1 MNHEY, CDR2 SMNVEV (reference sequence). CDR3 in amino acids: CASSTRGQTAGANVLTF. The CDR3 region has the DNA TGTGCCAGCAGTACGAGAGGGCAGACGGCTGGGGCCAACGTCCTGACTTTC.

The chain joins TRBV15 to TRBJ2-1, with TRBD2 identical over 10 bases. CDR3 length equals 14 residues. The germline gives CDR1 LNHNV, CDR2 YYDKDF (reference sequence). V lost 3 bases and J lost 7; bases outside the gene matches: 3. CDR3 loop: CATSSEAGGNEQFF. CDR3 DNA: TGTGCCACCAGCAGTGAAGCGGGAGGGAATGAGCAGTTCTTC. The whole variable domain, filled in from reference TRBV15 and TRBJ2-1, reads DAMVIQNPRYQVTQFGKPVTLSCSQTLNHNVMYWYQQKSSQAPKLLFHYYDKDFNNEADTPDNFQSRRPNTSFCFLDIRSPGLGDTAMYLCATSSEAGGNEQFFGPGTRLTVL.

The sample holds many counts of this clonotype. The genes are TRBV20-1 and TRBJ2-3; no clear D. The ends were cut back, 1 base at V and 2 bases at J, with 10 bases in the middle. The CDR3 contains 14 residues. Germline loops: CDR1 DFQATT, CDR2 SNEGSKA (reference sequence). The chain's CDR3 is CSARGQINTDTQYF. The CDR3 DNA reads TGCAGTGCTAGAGGGCAAATAAACACAGATACGCAGTATTTT.

The chain recombines TRBV2 with TRBJ1-1, with a possible D match to TRBD1 (6 bases). Germline assignment: CDR1 SNHLY and CDR2 FYNNEI. This CDR3 region has 12 residues. Written as DNA, the CDR3 is TGTGCTCTCGGACAGCTTAACACTGAAGCTTTCTTT. This encodes CALGQLNTEAFF.

The genes are TRBV6-1 and TRBJ2-2; 12 bases align to TRBD2. The germline CDR1 and CDR2 sequences are MNHNS and SASEGT. This CDR3 contains 15 residues. V shed 6 bases and J 8 bases; nucleotides not matched to a gene: 7. The CDR3 DNA reads as TGTGCCAGCAGCGGACTAGCGGGGAGGTCGGGGGAGCTGTTTTTT. Amino acid sequence: CASSGLAGRSGELFF.

This clonotype came up many times. The CDR3 DNA sequence: TGCAGTGCTAGAGATCCCAGCTCCTACAATGAGCAGTTCTTC. This gives the protein CSARDPSSYNEQFF. V is TRBV20-1 and J is TRBJ2-1, with unresolved D. CDR1 is DFQATT and CDR2 is SNEGSKA in the germline V gene (reference sequence). The V end lost 0 bases, the J end lost 0 bases, and 6 bases lay between the germline ends. The CDR3 contains 14 residues.

This chain connects TRBV20-1 to TRBJ2-5; TRBD1 agrees at 10 bases. Germline V gene lookup returns CDR1 DFQATT and CDR2 SNEGSKA (reference sequence). The V segment lost 6 bases and the J segment 1 base; nucleotides outside the gene matches: 8. The CDR3 totals 15 residues. This CDR3 reads CSAELGQGIQETQYF. The DNA for the CDR3 is TGCAGTGCAGAGCTGGGACAGGGGATCCAAGAGACCCAGTACTTC.

As for this clonotype: A much larger clone differs by one base, so this may be a read error. The V call is TRBV29-1, the J call TRBJ2-7; tentative D call: TRBD1 (5 bases). Trimming left V 2 bases short and J 3 bases short, with 14 bases between. Germline V lookup: CDR1 SQVTM, CDR2 ANQGSEA. The CDR3 sequence is 14 residues long. CDR3 protein: CSVENRVRVYEQYF. For the CDR3, the DNA is TGCAGCGTTGAAAACCGGGTCAGGGTCTACGAGCAGTACTTC.

The chain joins TRBV5-6 to TRBJ1-2, with 7 bases fitting TRBD1. CDR1 is SGHDT, CDR2 YYEEEE, per germline. After removal of 5 bases from V and 4 bases from J, the junction contained 8 bases not matched to a gene. The CDR3 runs to 14 residues. CDR3 nucleotides: TGTGCCAGCAGTCCCGGAGGGGGCGGCTATGGCTACACCTTC. Protein product: CASSPGGGGYGYTF.

There are many counts of this clonotype. The gene calls are TRBV5-4 and TRBJ2-6, with unresolved D. Looked up from germline, CDR1 is SGHNT and CDR2 is YYREEE (reference sequence). With 2 bases removed from V and 4 bases from J, the gap between germline ends came to 13 bases. The CDR3 covers 16 residues. This CDR3 reads CASSLGVVSGANVLTF. The CDR3 DNA reads as TGTGCCAGCAGCTTAGGAGTGGTCTCCGGGGCCAACGTCCTGACTTTC.

This clonotype was found many times. CDR3 residues: CASSTPGLPPYEQYF. CDR3 coding DNA: TGTGCCAGCAGCACCCCGGGACTGCCACCCTACGAGCAGTACTTC. The chain recombines TRBV6-1 with TRBJ2-7; the D gene is possibly TRBD2 (6 bases). Between the trimmed V and J ends, which lost 6 bases and 2 bases, there was a span of 17 bases. The CDR3 covers 15 residues. Germline V lookup: CDR1 MNHNS, CDR2 SASEGT.